The T cell receptor (beta chain) under discussion was sequenced for a study of T cells in Graves' hyperthyroidism and ophthalmopathy (dated by TCRdb to between 2018 and 2021). For the study in its entirety: Peripheral blood was sampled at the time of initial diagnosis, prior to any treatment. According to the paper, TCR Vbeta CDR3 sequencing was carried out on more than 120 peripheral blood samples, which came from some 41 ophthalmopathy, around 75 hyperthyroidism and roughly 17 progressor patients. For training and testing, the 80 to 100 patients in the discovery cohort were randomly divided in a 7:3 ratio. Following sampling, methimazole starting at 30 mg daily was given to hyperthyroidism patients, and high-dose intravenous methylprednisolone was given to ophthalmopathy patients. TCR V-J signatures able to tell the groups apart were searched for in a discovery cohort of 90 to 100 patients, of whom 43 had Graves' ophthalmopathy and more than 55 had stable Graves' hyperthyroidism. Thyroid tissue and blood T-cell repertoires from six Graves' hyperthyroidism patients were also compared in the study. Prospective prediction of ophthalmopathy was tested in an independent validation cohort of 18 to 20 hyperthyroidism patients and 17 patients who later progressed to ophthalmopathy.

V is trimmed back by 0 bases and J by 7 bases, and the junction contains 3 bases that no gene match accounts for. For CDR1 and CDR2, the germline V gene lists KGHSH and LQKENI. The CDR3 starts with the cysteine, ends with the phenylalanine, and has 15 residues. The only DNA kept is the CDR3, 45 bases in frame from the first base. Stable Graves' hyperthyroidism was defined as the absence of progression to ophthalmopathy over 18 months of follow-up. Hyperthyroidism patients were newly diagnosed, with disease duration under 2 months, and aged 18 to 65 years. Exclusion was applied to patients with uncontrolled infections, other autoimmune diseases, pregnancy or lactation. Diagnoses relied on clinical symptoms, serum thyroxine and TRAb, thyroid ultrasound and orbital computed tomography. Ficoll-Paque density gradient centrifugation was used to isolate PBMCs from 10 ml of fresh peripheral blood. Trizol reagent was used to extract total RNA, and RNA quality was then checked on an Agilent 2100 Bioanalyzer.

TCR beta CDR3 regions were amplified from RNA transcripts. The TCR CDR3 was subjected to a first round of RT-PCR using the HTBI primer set and the Qiagen OneStep RT-PCR kit. Libraries were constructed in a second round of multiplex PCR, after which size selection and purification were performed. The libraries were sequenced on an Illumina HiSeq2000 using paired-end 100 bp reads. In the authors' own workflow: SOAPnuke was used to process the raw data, with reads discarded if the reads contained adapters or uncalled bases, had a mean Phred below 15, or lacked an exact constant-primer or identifier match. COPE v1.2.5 was used to merge the high-quality paired reads, and each unique nucleotide sequence was defined as a clonotype. MiTCR v1.1 was used to align the clonotypes against IMGT TRBV, TRBD and TRBJ reference segments. The analysis was restricted to V-J combinations with a frequency above 0.0001, which together covered 99% to 99.2% of the repertoires. The TCS score was defined as F50 (clonal expansion) divided by E x V (chaos), with BLOSUM62-based TCRdist calculated between CDR3 peptides within each V-J. Welch's t-statistics and random forest reduced fewer than 600 V-J features to 13, which were used in a naive Bayes classifier (R e1071). TCRdb itself trimmed the public reads at Q25 with fastp, ran MiXCR and retained productive beta chains. Merged by CDR3 protein, the rows form single entries marked with the most common genes and DNA. For this entry, the V and J calls and clone size follow TCRdb and not the study's own pipeline. This sample gives 300,000 to 400,000 distinct CDR3 sequences in total; 20% to 25% of them show up just once. Under 55% of the sample goes to the ten largest clones.

This clonotype was recorded at least ten times. Which antigen it targets is not known. Within one base of it there is no much larger clone, and no base qualities were kept. Overall results and qualifications from the work: A model built on a 13 V-J signature distinguished ophthalmopathy from stable hyperthyroidism, reaching 87.88% sensitivity and 81.08% specificity in cross-validation and 80%/75% in testing. In validation, the model predicted progression to ophthalmopathy with 65% to 71% sensitivity and less than 75% specificity, a median of about 6.7 months before onset. No statistical method was used to set the sample size in advance, and investigators knew the group allocation. Blood samples also contained most of the expanded thyroid clonotypes (frequency above 0.001), which suggests that blood repertoires may reflect thyroid immune responses.

The specimen sequenced was blood. The V and J genes are TRBV18 and TRBJ2-2; 9 central nucleotides agree with TRBD1. This TCR came from a woman between 45 and 60 years old with Graves' hyperthyroidism. The CDR3 has the sequence CASSPPGQGGGELFF. At the DNA level, the sequence is TGTGCCAGCTCACCACCGGGACAGGGCGGCGGGGAGCTGTTTTTT.